Listed here is a single TCR beta chain. Its cognate antigen is unknown. This entry comes from a study of shared clonotypes between healthy human individuals. Study-wide results and limits: Several donors shared 4.5% to 6.5% of their naive CD4 clonotypes.

As originally analysed: Quality scores were absent from the junction-only immunoSEQ sequences, so filtering differed. Profiling relied on immunoSEQ multiplex PCR, and the TCRdb table lists in-frame clones only, not all of them. For V, J and clone size, that table is used; D and trimming come from the DNA. Of approximately 2,000,000 clones listed, around 90% are singletons. The origin of this receptor is a man between 18 and 29 years old in good health. Some clones in this sample may be carry-over from other donors' samples. Sequencing was done on a sample of naive CD4+ T cells from PBMCs. Documented subset: CD45RA+ positively selected.

The CDR3 nucleotides read TGTGCCAGCAGTCCGGAGGGTGGCTTCGGGAACCAGCCCCAGCATTTT. Residues: CASSPEGGFGNQPQHF. V is TRBV27 and J is TRBJ1-5; D ambiguous. The length of the CDR3 is 16 residues. Germline values: CDR1 MNHEY, CDR2 SMNVEV (reference sequence). Trimming left V 5 bases short and J 7 bases short, with 21 bases between.